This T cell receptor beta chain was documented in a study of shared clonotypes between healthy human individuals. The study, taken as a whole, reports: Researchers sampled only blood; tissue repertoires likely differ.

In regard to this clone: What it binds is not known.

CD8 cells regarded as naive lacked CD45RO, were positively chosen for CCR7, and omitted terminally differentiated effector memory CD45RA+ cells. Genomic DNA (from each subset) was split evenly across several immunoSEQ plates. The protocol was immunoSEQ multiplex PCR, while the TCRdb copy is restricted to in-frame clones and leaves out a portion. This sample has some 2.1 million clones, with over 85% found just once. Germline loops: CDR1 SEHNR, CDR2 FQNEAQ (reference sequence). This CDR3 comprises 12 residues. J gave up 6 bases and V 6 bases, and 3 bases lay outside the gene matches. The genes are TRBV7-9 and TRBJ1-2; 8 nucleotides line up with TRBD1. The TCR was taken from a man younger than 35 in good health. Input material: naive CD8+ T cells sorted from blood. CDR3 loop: CASRQGGDGYTF. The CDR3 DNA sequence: TGTGCCAGCAGACAGGGGGGAGATGGCTACACCTTC.